What follows is one T cell receptor beta chain and its context. Its cognate antigen is unknown. The data were taken from a study of radiotherapy plus CTLA-4 blockade in lung cancer. Profiled with immunoSEQ multiplex PCR; TCRdb holds only in-frame clones, not every one. The sample shows 85,000 to 100,000 clones, approximately 75% of them seen only once. General study results and limits: After treatment with radiotherapy plus ipilimumab, TCR clones that came from the tumor expanded in blood. The best predictor of response was reported to be early blood T cell clone dynamics, with interferon-beta.

Each patient with chemo-refractory metastatic non-small-cell lung cancer was treated with focal radiation plus CTLA-4 blockade using ipilimumab. Deletions cut 4 bases from V and 2 bases from J, with 8 bases between. CDR1 is LNHDA and CDR2 is SQIVND in the germline V gene (reference sequence). The CDR3 spans 13 residues. This specimen consisted of peripheral blood, obtained from a patient treated with radiotherapy plus ipilimumab. The chain recombines TRBV19 with TRBJ1-1; D remains ambiguous. The TCR originated in a human donor with non-small cell lung cancer that progressed on radiotherapy plus ipilimumab. CDR3 residues: CASSKGSNTEAFF. The CDR3 DNA is TGTGCCAGTAGTAAAGGGTCAAACACTGAAGCTTTCTTT. The full variable domain, completed using reference TRBV19 and TRBJ1-1, is DGGITQSPKYLFRKEGQNVTLSCEQNLNHDAMYWYRQDPGQGLRLIYYSQIVNDFQKGDIAEGYSVSREKKESFPLTVTSAQKNPTAFYLCASSKGSNTEAFFGQGTRLTVV.